The rows below give T cell receptor beta chains drawn from one sample of a study of cytomegalovirus exposure and HLA in healthy donors. Assay: immunoSEQ multiplex PCR; the TCRdb copy retains only in-frame clones and omits some. The sample records 100,000 to 150,000 clones, 81% being singletons. The sequenced sample was PBMCs. The source of these receptors is a man younger than 35 in good health and CMV-seropositive. CDR3s include the opening cysteine and the closing phenylalanine or tryptophan. The D gene is left open where the match is weak. Size tells how often a clone was seen (once, few, many) or the class of an expanded clone, and some rows leave it out.

>NA|12|TRBV5-6|NA|TRBJ2-3
TGTGCCAGCAGCTTGCCAGGTGTCACGCAGTATTTT
CASSLPGVTQYF
>NA|17|TRBV4-3|NA|TRBJ2-2
TGCGCCAGCAGCCAAGATTGGAGGGGGGGGAACACCGGGGAGCTGTTTTTT
CASSQDWRGGNTGELFF
>NA|14|TRBV5-1|TRBD1|TRBJ1-1
TGCGCCAGCAGTTCGACAGGGGGCTACACTGAAGCTTTCTTT
CASSSTGGYTEAFF
>NA|14|TRBV4-3|NA|TRBJ2-7
TGCGCCAGCAGCCAAGAGCGGGCCTCCTACGAGCAGTACTTC
CASSQERASYEQYF
>NA|14|TRBV2|TRBD1|TRBJ1-2
TGTGCCAGCAGCAGGGACAGGGCATTGGATGGCTACACCTTC
CASSRDRALDGYTF
>NA|14|TRBV19|TRBD2|TRBJ2-1
TGTGCCAGTAGTCCGAGCGGGAACTCGGTAGAGCAGTTCTTC
CASSPSGNSVEQFF
>once|13|TRBV7-8|TRBD1|TRBJ2-7
TGTGCCAGCAGGGGGACAGGGTTCCGCGAGCAGTACTTC
CASRGTGFREQYF
>NA|14|TRBV19|TRBD2|TRBJ2-3
TGTGCCAGTAGGACTAGCGGGAGCACAGATACGCAGTATTTT
CASRTSGSTDTQYF
>once|13|TRBV2|NA|TRBJ2-7
TGTGCCAGCAGTCTGAGGGTATACTACGAGCAGTACTTC
CASSLRVYYEQYF
>NA|12|TRBV30|NA|TRBJ2-5
TGTGCCTGGAGTGTTAGTTTCGAAACCCAGTACTTC
CAWSVSFETQYF
>NA|13|TRBV30|NA|TRBJ2-1
TGTGCCTGGAGTGTACGGAGAGAAAATGAGCAGTTCTTC
CAWSVRRENEQFF
>NA|12|TRBV7-6|NA|TRBJ2-5
TGTGCCAGCAGCTTAAGTAGAGAGACCCAGTACTTC
CASSLSRETQYF
>NA|15|TRBV6-6|TRBD1|TRBJ2-3
TGTGCCACTACCCCAGACAGGGGAGTGTCAGATACGCAGTATTTT
CATTPDRGVSDTQYF
>NA|13|TRBV7-2|TRBD1|TRBJ1-1
TGTGCCAGCAGCTCACGACAGGGGGCTGAAGCTTTCTTT
CASSSRQGAEAFF
>NA|15|TRBV15|TRBD2|TRBJ2-3
TGTGCCACCAGCAGGACTAGCGGGAGCACAGATACGCAGTATTTT
CATSRTSGSTDTQYF
>NA|14|TRBV30|TRBD2|TRBJ2-5
TGTGCCTGGGCGCGGGGACTATACCAAGAGACCCAGTACTTC
CAWARGLYQETQYF
>once|14|TRBV11-2|NA|TRBJ2-7
TGTGCCAGCAGCACCTCGACAGCCTCCTACGAGCAGTACTTC
CASSTSTASYEQYF
>few|19|TRBV12-5|TRBD1|TRBJ2-7
TGTGCTAGTGGCTCGGCGCTGGAGACAGGGGGTTCTTTATCCTACGAGCAGTACTTC
CASGSALETGGSLSYEQYF
>NA|17|TRBV7-8|TRBD1|TRBJ1-4
TGTGCCAGCAGCCACTACAGGGGACCTAGGAGTAATGAAAAACTGTTTTTT
CASSHYRGPRSNEKLFF
>NA|15|TRBV11-2|TRBD1|TRBJ1-2
TGTGCCAGCAGCTCTCGCGACAGGGCTAACTATGGCTACACCTTC
CASSSRDRANYGYTF
>few|15|TRBV4-3|TRBD2|TRBJ2-3
TGCGCCAGCAGCCAAGGTAGCGGGGGGCTCACTGCGGAGTATTTT
CASSQGSGGLTAEYF
>NA|17|TRBV27|TRBD1|TRBJ1-6
TGTGCCAGCAGTTTATCGGCAGGGACAGGGTTTAATTCACCCCTCCACTTT
CASSLSAGTGFNSPLHF
>NA|13|TRBV10-3|TRBD1|TRBJ1-4
TGTGCCATACGACAGGGGGCTAATGAAAAACTGTTTTTT
CAIRQGANEKLFF
>NA|16|TRBV11-2|NA|TRBJ2-1
TGTGCCAGCAGCTCGCTACAGGGCCCCCTCCACAATGAGCAGTTCTTC
CASSSLQGPLHNEQFF
>NA|13|TRBV7-9|NA|TRBJ2-2
TGTGCCAGTCCAGGGGCGGCCACCGGGGAGCTGTTTTTT
CASPGAATGELFF
>NA|17|TRBV19|TRBD1|TRBJ1-2
TGTGCCAGTAGTATGGACCGGGACAGGGGGCACGGCTATGGCTACACCTTC
CASSMDRDRGHGYGYTF
>once|15|TRBV7-9|TRBD1|TRBJ2-1
TGTGCCAGCAGCCCGCCTGGGACAGTATACAATGAGCAGTTCTTC
CASSPPGTVYNEQFF
>NA|16|TRBV27|NA|TRBJ1-1
TGTGCCAGCCGCCGTGTGGACGTGAAACAGGACACTGAAGCTTTCTTT
CASRRVDVKQDTEAFF
>few|15|TRBV27|TRBD1|TRBJ1-2
TGTGCCAGCAGTTGGGGACAGGGGGACTACTATGGCTACACCTTC
CASSWGQGDYYGYTF
>NA|20|TRBV2|NA|TRBJ1-5
TGTGCCAGCAGTGAAGCGCTTAAGAGATCCAACAGATATAGCAATCAGCCCCAGCATTTT
CASSEALKRSNRYSNQPQHF
>NA|15|TRBV27|NA|TRBJ1-4
TGTGCCAGCAGTAACCCCGGGTCCCGGAATGAAAAACTGTTTTTT
CASSNPGSRNEKLFF
>once|14|TRBV5-4|NA|TRBJ1-2
TGTGCCAGCAGCTTTCAGGGAAGTGACTATGGCTACACCTTC
CASSFQGSDYGYTF
>few|15|TRBV2|NA|TRBJ1-4
TGTGCCAGCAGAGAAACAGGGAAGATAGGTGAAAAACTGTTTTTT
CASRETGKIGEKLFF
>NA|14|TRBV7-2|TRBD2|TRBJ2-3
TGTGCCAGCAGCCCCGGACTAGCAACAGATACGCAGTATTTT
CASSPGLATDTQYF
>few|16|TRBV30|TRBD2|TRBJ2-1
TGTGCCTGGACGGGACTAGCGGGAGAATTCTACAATGAGCAGTTCTTC
CAWTGLAGEFYNEQFF
>NA|14|TRBV13|NA|TRBJ2-7
TGTGCCAGCAGCCCTGGCAGGGGGGTCCACGAGCAGTACTTC
CASSPGRGVHEQYF
>NA|15|TRBV6-1|NA|TRBJ2-5
TGTGCCAGCAGTGACTCCGGAGAGCCCCAAGAGACCCAGTACTTC
CASSDSGEPQETQYF
>NA|19|TRBV19|NA|TRBJ1-2
TGTGCCAGTAGTATAATATTCCCGGGGTCGTCAAAGTCTAACTATGGCTACACCTTC
CASSIIFPGSSKSNYGYTF
>NA|14|TRBV13|NA|TRBJ1-1
TGTGCCAGCAGCTCCCGGGGGGGGAACACTGAAGCTTTCTTT
CASSSRGGNTEAFF
>NA|15|TRBV9|TRBD2|TRBJ2-1
TGTGCCAGCAGCGTAGAGGCTAGCGGGAGTGTTGAGCAGTTCTTC
CASSVEASGSVEQFF
>NA|14|TRBV2|NA|TRBJ2-5
TGTGCCAGCAGTGGGACAGAATTCCAAGAGACCCAGTACTTC
CASSGTEFQETQYF